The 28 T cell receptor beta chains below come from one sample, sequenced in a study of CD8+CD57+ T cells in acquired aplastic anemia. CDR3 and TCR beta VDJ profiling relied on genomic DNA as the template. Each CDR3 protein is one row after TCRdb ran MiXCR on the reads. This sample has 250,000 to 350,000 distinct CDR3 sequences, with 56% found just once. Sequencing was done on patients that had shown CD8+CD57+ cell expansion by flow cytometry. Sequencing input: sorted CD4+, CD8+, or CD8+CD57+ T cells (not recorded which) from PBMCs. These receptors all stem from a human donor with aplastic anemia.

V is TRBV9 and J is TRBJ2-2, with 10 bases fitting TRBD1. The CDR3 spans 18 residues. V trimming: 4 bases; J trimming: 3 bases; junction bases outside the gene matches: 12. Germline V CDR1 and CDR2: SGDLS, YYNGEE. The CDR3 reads CASSLRRVTGGDTGELFF. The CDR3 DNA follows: TGTGCCAGCAGCTTAAGAAGGGTGACAGGGGGCGACACCGGGGAGCTGTTTTTT.

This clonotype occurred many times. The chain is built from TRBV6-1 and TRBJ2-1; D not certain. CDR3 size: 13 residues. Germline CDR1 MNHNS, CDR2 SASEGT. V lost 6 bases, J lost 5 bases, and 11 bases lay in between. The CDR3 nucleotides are TGTGCCAGCAGGGCAGCATCGAACAATGAGCAGTTCTTC. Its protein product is CASRAASNNEQFF.

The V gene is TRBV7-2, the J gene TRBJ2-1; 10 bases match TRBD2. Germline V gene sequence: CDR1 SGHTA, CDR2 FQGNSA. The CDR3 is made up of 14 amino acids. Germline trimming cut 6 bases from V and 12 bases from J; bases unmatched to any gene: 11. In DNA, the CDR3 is TGTGCCAGCAGTCTCGAACTAGCGGGGACCCGGCAGTTCTTC. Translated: CASSLELAGTRQFF.

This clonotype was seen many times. CDR3 in amino acids: CASSLSQALYNSPLHF. The DNA for the CDR3 is TGTGCCAGCAGTTTATCGCAGGCCCTCTATAATTCACCCCTCCACTTT. The chain combines TRBV12-3 or TRBV12-4 with TRBJ1-6; D is undetermined. The V gene lost 2 bases and the J gene lost 3 bases, with 11 bases spanning the gap. This CDR3 spans 16 amino acids.

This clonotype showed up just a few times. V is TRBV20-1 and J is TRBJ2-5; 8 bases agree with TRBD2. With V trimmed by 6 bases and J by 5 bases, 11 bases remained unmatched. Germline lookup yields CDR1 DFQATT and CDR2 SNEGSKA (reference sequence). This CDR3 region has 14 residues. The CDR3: CSASVAGRGETQYF. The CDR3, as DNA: TGCAGTGCCAGCGTAGCGGGGCGGGGTGAGACCCAGTACTTC.

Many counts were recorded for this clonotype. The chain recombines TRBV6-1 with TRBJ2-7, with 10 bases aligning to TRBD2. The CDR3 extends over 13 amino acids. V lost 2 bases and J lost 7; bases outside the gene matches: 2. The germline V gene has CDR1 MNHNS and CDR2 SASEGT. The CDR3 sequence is CASSERLAGEQYF. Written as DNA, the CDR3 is TGTGCCAGCAGTGAACGACTAGCGGGTGAGCAGTACTTC.

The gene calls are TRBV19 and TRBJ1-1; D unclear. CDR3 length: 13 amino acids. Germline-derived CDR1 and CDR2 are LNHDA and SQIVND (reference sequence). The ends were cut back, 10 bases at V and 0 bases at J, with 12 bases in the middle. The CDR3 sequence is CATAFGVNTEAFF. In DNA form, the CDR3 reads TGTGCCACCGCCTTCGGCGTGAACACTGAAGCTTTCTTT.

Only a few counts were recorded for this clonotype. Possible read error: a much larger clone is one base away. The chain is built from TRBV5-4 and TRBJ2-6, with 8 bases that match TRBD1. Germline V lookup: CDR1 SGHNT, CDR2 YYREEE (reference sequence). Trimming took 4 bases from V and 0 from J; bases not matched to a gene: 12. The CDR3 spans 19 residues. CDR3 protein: CASSLGLAGGGSGANVLTF. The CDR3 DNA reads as TGTGCCAGCAGCCTAGGTCTCGCAGGGGGCGGCTCTGGGGCCAACGTCCTGACTTTC. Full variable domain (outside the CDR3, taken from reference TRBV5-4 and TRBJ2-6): ETGVTQSPTHLIKTRGQQVTLRCSSQSGHNTVSWYQQALGQGPQFIFQYYREEENGRGNFPPRFSGLQFPNYSSELNVNALELDDSALYLCASSLGLAGGGSGANVLTFGAGSRLTVL.

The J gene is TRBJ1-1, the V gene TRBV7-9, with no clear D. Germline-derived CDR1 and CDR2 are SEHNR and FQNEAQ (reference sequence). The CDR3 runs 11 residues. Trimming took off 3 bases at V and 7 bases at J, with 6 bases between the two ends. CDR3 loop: CASSFGLEAFF. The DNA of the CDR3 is TGTGCCAGCAGCTTCGGACTTGAAGCTTTCTTT.

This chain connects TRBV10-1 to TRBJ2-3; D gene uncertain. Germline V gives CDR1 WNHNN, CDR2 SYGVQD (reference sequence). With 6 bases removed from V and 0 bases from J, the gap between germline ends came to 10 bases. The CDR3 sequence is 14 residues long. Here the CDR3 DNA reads TGCGCCAGCAGAGAATCCTCCAGCACAGATACGCAGTATTTT. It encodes CASRESSSTDTQYF.

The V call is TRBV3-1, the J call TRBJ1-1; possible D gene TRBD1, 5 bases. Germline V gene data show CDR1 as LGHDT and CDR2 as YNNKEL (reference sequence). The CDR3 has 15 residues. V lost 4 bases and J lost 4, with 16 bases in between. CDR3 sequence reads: CASSPYGGYGTEAFF. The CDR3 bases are TGTGCCAGCAGCCCCTACGGGGGGTATGGCACTGAAGCTTTCTTT. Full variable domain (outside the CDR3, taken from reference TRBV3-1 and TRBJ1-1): DTAVSQTPKYLVTQMGNDKSIKCEQNLGHDTMYWYKQDSKKFLKIMFSYNNKELIINETVPNRFSPKSPDKAHLNLHINSLELGDSAVYFCASSPYGGYGTEAFFGQGTRLTVV.

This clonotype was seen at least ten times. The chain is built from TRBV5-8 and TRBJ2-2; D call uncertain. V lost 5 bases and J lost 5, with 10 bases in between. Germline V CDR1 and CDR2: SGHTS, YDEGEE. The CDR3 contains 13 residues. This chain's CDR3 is CASSLWVTGELFF. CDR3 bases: TGTGCCAGCAGTTTATGGGTGACCGGGGAGCTGTTTTTT.

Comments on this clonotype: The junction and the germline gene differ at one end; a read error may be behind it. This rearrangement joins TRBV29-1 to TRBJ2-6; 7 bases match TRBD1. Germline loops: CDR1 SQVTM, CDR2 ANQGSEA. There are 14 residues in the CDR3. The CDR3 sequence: CSVGQSSGADVLTF. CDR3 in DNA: TGCAGCGTGGGACAGAGCTCTGGGGCCGACGTCCTGACTTTC.

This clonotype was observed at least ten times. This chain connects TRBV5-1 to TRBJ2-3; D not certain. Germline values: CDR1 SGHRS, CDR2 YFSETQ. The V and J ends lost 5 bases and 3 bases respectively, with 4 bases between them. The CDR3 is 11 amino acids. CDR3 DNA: TGCGCCAGCAGTATGACAGATACGCAGTATTTT. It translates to CASSMTDTQYF.

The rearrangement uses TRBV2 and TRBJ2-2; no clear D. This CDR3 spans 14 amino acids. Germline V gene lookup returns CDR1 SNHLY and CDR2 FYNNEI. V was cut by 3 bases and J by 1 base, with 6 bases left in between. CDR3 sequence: CASSESRNTGELFF. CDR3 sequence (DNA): TGTGCCAGCAGTGAGTCTCGGAACACCGGGGAGCTGTTTTTT. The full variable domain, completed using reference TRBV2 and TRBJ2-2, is EPEVTQTPSHQVTQMGQEVILRCVPISNHLYFYWYRQILGQKVEFLVSFYNNEISEKSEIFDDQFSVERPDGSNFTLKIRSTKLEDSAMYFCASSESRNTGELFFGEGSRLTVL.

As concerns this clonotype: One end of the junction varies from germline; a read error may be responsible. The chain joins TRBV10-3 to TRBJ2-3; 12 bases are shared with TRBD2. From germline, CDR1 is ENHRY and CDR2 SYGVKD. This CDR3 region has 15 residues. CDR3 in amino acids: CAVRLAGAVTDAQYF. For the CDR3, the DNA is TGTGCCGTCAGACTAGCGGGGGCAGTCACAGATGCGCAGTATTTT.

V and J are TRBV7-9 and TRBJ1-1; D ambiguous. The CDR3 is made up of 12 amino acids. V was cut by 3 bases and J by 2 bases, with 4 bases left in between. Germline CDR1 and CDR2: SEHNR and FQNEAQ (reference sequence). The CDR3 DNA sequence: TGTGCCAGCAGCTTCTATAACACTGAAGCTTTCTTT. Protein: CASSFYNTEAFF.

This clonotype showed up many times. CDR3: CATSDAPGTGKTGELFF. The CDR3 coding sequence is TGTGCCACCAGTGACGCCCCAGGGACGGGTAAAACCGGGGAGCTGTTTTTT. The chain recombines TRBV24-1 with TRBJ2-2; perhaps D is TRBD1 or TRBD2 (5 bases each). The CDR3 has 17 residues. Germline loops: CDR1 KGHDR, CDR2 SFDVKD. V lost 4 bases and J 5 bases, leaving 19 bases between the germline ends.

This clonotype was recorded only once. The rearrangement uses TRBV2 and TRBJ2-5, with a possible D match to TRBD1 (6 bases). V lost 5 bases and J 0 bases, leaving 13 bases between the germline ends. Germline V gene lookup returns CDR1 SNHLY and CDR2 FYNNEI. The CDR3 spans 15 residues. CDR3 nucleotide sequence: TGTGCCAGCAGTATCCGGGACACAGACCAAGAGACCCAGTACTTC. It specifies CASSIRDTDQETQYF.

DNA of the CDR3: TGTGCCAGCAGCTTGAGGACCAGCAATCAGCCCCAGCATTTT. It is translated as CASSLRTSNQPQHF. This rearrangement joins TRBV5-8 to TRBJ1-5, with D unresolved. Trimming took 1 base from V and 1 from J, leaving 6 bases between them. Germline values: CDR1 SGHTS, CDR2 YDEGEE. This CDR3 spans 14 amino acids. Full variable domain (remainder filled in from reference TRBV5-8 and TRBJ1-5): EAGVTQSPTHLIKTRGQQATLRCSPISGHTSVYWYQQALGLGLQFLLWYDEGEERNRGNFPPRFSGRQFPNYSSELNVNALELEDSALYLCASSLRTSNQPQHFGDGTRLSIL.

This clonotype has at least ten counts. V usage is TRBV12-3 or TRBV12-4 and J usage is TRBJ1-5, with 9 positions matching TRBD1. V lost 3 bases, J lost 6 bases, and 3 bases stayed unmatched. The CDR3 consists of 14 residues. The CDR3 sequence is CASSFGQGRQPQHF. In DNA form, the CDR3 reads TGTGCCAGCAGTTTCGGACAGGGGCGTCAGCCCCAGCATTTT.

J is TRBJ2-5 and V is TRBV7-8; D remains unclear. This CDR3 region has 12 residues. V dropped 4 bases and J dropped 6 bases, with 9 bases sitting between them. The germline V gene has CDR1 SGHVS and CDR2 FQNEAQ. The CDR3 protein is CASSSYRQTQYF. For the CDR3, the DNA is TGTGCCAGCAGCTCCTACCGCCAGACCCAGTACTTC. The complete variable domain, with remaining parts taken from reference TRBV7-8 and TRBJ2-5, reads GAGVSQSPRYKVAKRGQDVALRCDPISGHVSLFWYQQALGQGPEFLTYFQNEAQLDKSGLPSDRFFAERPEGSVSTLKIQRTQQEDSAVYLCASSSYRQTQYFGPGTRLLVL.

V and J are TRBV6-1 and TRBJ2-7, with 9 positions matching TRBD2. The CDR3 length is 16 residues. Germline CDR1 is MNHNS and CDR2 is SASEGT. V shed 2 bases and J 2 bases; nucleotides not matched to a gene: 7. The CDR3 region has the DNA TGTGCCAGCAGTGAACTTTGTCTAGCGGGGACCTACGAGCAGTACTTC. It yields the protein CASSELCLAGTYEQYF.

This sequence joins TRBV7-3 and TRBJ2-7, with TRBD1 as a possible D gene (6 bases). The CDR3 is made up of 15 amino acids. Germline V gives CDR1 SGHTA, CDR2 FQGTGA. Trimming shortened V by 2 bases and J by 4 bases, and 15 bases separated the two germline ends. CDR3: CASSLEGDGFYEQYF. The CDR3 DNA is TGTGCCAGCAGCTTAGAGGGGGACGGTTTTTACGAGCAGTACTTC.

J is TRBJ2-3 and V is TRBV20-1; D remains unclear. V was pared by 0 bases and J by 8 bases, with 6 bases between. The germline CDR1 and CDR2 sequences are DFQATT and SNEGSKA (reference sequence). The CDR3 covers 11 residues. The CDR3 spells CSARDNPTQYF. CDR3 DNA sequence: TGCAGTGCTAGAGATAATCCTACGCAGTATTTT.

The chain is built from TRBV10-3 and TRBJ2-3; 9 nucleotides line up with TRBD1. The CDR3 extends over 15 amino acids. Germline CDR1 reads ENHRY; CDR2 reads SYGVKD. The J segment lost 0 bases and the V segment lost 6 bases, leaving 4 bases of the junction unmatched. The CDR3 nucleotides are TGTGCCATCAGACAGGGGGCGATGAGCACAGATACGCAGTATTTT. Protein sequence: CAIRQGAMSTDTQYF.

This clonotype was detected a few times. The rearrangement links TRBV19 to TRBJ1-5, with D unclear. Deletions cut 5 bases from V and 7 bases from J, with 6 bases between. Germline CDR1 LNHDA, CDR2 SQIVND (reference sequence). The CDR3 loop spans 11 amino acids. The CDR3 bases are TGTGCCAGTAGTGCCGGACAGCCCCAGCATTTT. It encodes CASSAGQPQHF.

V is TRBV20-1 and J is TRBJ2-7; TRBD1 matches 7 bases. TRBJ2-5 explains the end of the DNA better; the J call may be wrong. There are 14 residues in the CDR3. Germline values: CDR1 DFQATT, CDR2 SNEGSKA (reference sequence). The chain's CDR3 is CSACVGGGLETQYF. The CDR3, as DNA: TGCAGTGCTTGCGTAGGGGGCGGGTTAGAGACCCAGTACTTC.